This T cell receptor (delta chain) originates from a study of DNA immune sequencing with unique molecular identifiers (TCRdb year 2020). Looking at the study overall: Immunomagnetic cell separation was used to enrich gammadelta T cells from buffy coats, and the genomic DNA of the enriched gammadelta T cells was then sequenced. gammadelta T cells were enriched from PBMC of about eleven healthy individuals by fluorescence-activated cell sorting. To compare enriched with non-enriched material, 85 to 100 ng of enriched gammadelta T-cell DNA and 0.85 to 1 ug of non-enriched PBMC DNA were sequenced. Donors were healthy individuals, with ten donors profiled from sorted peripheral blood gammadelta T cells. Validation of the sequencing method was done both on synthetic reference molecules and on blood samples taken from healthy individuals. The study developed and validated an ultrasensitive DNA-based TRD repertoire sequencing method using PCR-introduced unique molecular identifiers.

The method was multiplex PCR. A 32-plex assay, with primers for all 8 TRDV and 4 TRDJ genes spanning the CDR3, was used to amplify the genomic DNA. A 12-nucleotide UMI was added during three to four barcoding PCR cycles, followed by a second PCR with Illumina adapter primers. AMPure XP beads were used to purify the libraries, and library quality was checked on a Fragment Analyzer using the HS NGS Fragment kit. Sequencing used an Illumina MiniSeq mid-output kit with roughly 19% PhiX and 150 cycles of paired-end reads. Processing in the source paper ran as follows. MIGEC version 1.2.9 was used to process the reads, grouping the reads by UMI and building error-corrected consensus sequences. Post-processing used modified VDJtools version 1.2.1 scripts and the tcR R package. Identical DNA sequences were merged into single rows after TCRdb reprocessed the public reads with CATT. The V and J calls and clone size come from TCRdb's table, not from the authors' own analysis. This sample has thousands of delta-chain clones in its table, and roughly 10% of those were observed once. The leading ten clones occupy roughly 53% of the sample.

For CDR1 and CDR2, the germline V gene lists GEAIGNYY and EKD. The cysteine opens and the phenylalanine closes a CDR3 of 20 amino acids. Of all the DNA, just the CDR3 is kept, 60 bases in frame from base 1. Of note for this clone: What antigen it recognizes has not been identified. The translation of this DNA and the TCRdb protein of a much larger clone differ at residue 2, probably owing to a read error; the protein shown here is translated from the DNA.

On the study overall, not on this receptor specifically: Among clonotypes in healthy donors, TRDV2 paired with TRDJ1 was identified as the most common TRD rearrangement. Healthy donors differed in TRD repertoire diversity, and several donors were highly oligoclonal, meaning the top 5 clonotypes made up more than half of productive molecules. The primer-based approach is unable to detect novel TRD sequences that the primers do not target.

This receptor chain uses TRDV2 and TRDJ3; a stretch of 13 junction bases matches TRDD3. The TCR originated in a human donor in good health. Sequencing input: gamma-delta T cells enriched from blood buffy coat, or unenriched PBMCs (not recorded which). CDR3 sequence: CSCDKVLGDTRSWDTRQMFF. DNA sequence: TGTTCCTGTGACAAAGTACTGGGGGATACGCGCTCCTGGGACACCCGACAGATGTTTTTC.